This section outlines one TCR beta chain sequence together with its context. Random-hexamer reverse transcription was applied to roughly 0.5 to 1 ug RNA. TCRdb reprocessed the immunoSEQ multiplex PCR reads via MiXCR and lists one record per CDR3 protein. The table lists 120,000 or so distinct CDR3 sequences, 96% of them singletons. High-throughput TCR beta sequencing covered peripheral CD8+ and CD4+ T cells. Isolation of CD8+ and CD4+ T cells was performed negatively, whereas enrichment of TEMRA cells was done by FACS. The data derive from a study of CD8 T cells in Susac syndrome. About the study: Within the sequenced Susac syndrome patient group, six exhibited active disease and roughly 8 were in remission.

Germline lookup yields CDR1 MNHEY and CDR2 SVGEGT. The CDR3 consists of 14 residues. Trimming removed 10 bases from V and 2 bases from J; junction bases left unmatched: 7. This sequence originates from a human donor with Susac syndrome. Material: CD4+ T cells from PBMCs. The chain joins TRBV6-2 or TRBV6-3 to TRBJ2-2; the match to TRBD1 covers 7 bases. The CDR3 region has the DNA TGTGCCACCTCACAGGGGTCAAACACCGGGGAGCTGTTTTTT. Its protein is CATSQGSNTGELFF.